What follows is one T cell receptor beta chain and its context. No cognate antigen has been identified for it. No base quality information exists; no much larger clone differs at one position. CDR1 LNHDA and CDR2 SQIVND are derived from the germline V gene (reference sequence). CDR3 length: 17 amino acids, cysteine to phenylalanine. Only the CDR3 DNA stays, 51 bases, in frame from base 1. V sheds 3 bases and J sheds 2 bases, leaving 17 bases between their ends. Using the deep immunoSEQ assay, TCR CDR3 regions were amplified from genomic DNA by multiplex PCR. Extracted genomic DNA from each cell subset was spread evenly across all wells of several immunoSEQ 96-well plates, with each plate serving as a replicate. For sorted subsets, about 200 ng genomic DNA, equal to 30,000 to 35,000 T cell genomes, was loaded into each replicate PCR. Purified libraries were quantified with a Qubit 3.0 fluorometer, sized on a Bioanalyzer 2100, and re-quantified with the KAPA Library Quantification kit. A separate single-read 150-cycle Illumina NextSeq 550 flow cell was used to sequence each immunoSEQ 96-well plate. The authors' pipeline ran thus. Because the immunoSEQ output held only junctional sequences and lacked quality scores, the filtering could not match the filtering applied to full-length reads. Sequences were annotated with PyIR, a Python wrapper for IgBLAST v1.9, using IMGT germline references to assign V/J genes and CDR3. Reads with weak V/J assignments (E-value above 1e-6), missing CDR3, stop codons, out-of-frame junctions, or ambiguous translated residues were removed. V3J clonotypes were defined as sequences sharing the same inferred V gene, J gene, and CDR3 amino acid sequence. Percentage overlap between repertoires was computed as shared unique clonotypes divided by the size of the smaller repertoire. RTK rarefaction, the Chao1 estimator, and Recon v2.1 estimates of unobserved clonotypes were used to assess repertoire richness. OLGA was used to compute generation probabilities for all TCRbeta clonotypes that the gDNA method yielded from four donors. This is the immuneACCESS table as TCRdb keeps it, with only in-frame sequences that have V and J called. A part of the clones is gone; compared with another copy, unresolved V genes explain less than half, and the rest is unexplained. V, J and clone size are taken as reported in that table, and D and trimming were inferred from the DNA itself. The sample table holds 2.3 million or so clones, of which roughly 93% were seen once. Of the sample, 0.39% falls within the top ten clones.

This sample is drawn from a study of shared clonotypes between healthy human individuals (dated by TCRdb to 2019 to 2021). For the wider study: The cohort comprised a couple of women and three men aged 18 to 49 years. For each donor, three plates each were used for CD4 naive and CD4 memory, two plates were used for CD8 naive, and one plate was used for CD8 memory. The study deeply sequenced blood TCR repertoires of about 5 healthy adults to estimate repertoire size and the extent of clonotype sharing between individuals. To increase sequencing depth and limit assay-specific biases, TCR repertoire library preparation and sequencing were carried out by different laboratories using diverse techniques. Each donor's leukapheresis produced roughly between roughly 0.94 and 9.5 billion PBMCs. Points the paper makes about the study in general: Compared with non-shared clonotypes, clonotypes shared by all four sorted-subset donors had higher generation probabilities. Based on pairwise subsampling, the degree of clonotype sharing among donors was expected to be affected by sequencing depth. Sampling was restricted to blood, and TCR repertoires in tissue are likely to differ from TCR repertoires in blood. Rarefaction of sorted-subset datasets indicated incomplete sequencing despite the large sequencing depth. Because the study included a small number of donors, the genetic and exposure-history diversity represented was limited. Sharing across several donors was observed for around 5% of naive CD4, over 3% of naive CD8, over 2% of memory CD4, and roughly 0.4% of memory CD8 clonotypes. Naive subsets generally had larger estimated clonotype richness than memory subsets did.

The donors were healthy, HIV-negative adults with no recently reported acute infections or vaccinations. Only Caucasian adults living in Nashville, Tennessee, USA were represented among the donors. CD4+ T cells were enriched by magnetic negative selection; naive cells were then positively selected on CD45RA, and the negative fraction formed the memory subset. After blood collection by leukapheresis, PBMCs were isolated using Ficoll-Histopaque density gradient centrifugation and then cryopreserved in the vapor phase of liquid nitrogen. Purity and quantity of every magnetically sorted T cell population were checked by analytical flow cytometry. Genomic DNA was isolated from each sorted fraction and quantified by UV absorbance on a Nanodrop 2000c.

The sample was naive CD4+ T cells from PBMCs. Explained via the paper, the cell subset or site label denotes: CD45RA+ positively selected. The sequence joins TRBV19 to TRBJ1-5, and the D gene may be TRBD1, 5 bases matching. This receptor was taken from a man aged 18-30 years in good health. Some clones in this sample may be carry-over from other donors' samples. The DNA sequence is TGTGCCAGTAGTATTCTTAGCCCCAGGGCTGGCAATCAGCCCCAGCATTTT. Its protein product is CASSILSPRAGNQPQHF.